The 8 T cell receptor beta chains presented below share a single source sample, sequenced in a study of PD-L1 blockade in urothelial cancer. The method was immunoSEQ multiplex PCR; TCRdb's version includes in-frame clones alone and lacks a portion of them. The data contain around 70,000 clones, around 80% of them singletons. Sequenced here: PBMCs, sampled around atezolizumab (anti-PD-L1) treatment. The receptors originated from an older man with urothelial cancer.

This clone was observed once. V and J are TRBV29-1 and TRBJ2-5; 8 bases fit TRBD2. Trimming at V came to 3 bases and at J to 5 bases, leaving 8 bases not matched to a gene. This CDR3 spans 14 amino acids. Germline V gene lookup returns CDR1 SQVTM and CDR2 ANQGSEA. The CDR3 spells CSVDGLAGSETQYF. CDR3 DNA: TGCAGCGTTGACGGGTTAGCGGGATCGGAGACCCAGTACTTC.

V and J are TRBV15 and TRBJ2-7; D uncertain. Per the germline V gene, CDR1 is LNHNV and CDR2 is YYDKDF (reference sequence). V was trimmed by 6 bases and J by 1 base, leaving 16 bases between them. The CDR3 spans 15 residues. The CDR3 sequence: CATSYDPGSSYEQYF. The CDR3 DNA sequence: TGTGCCACCAGTTATGATCCCGGGTCTTCCTACGAGCAGTACTTC.

This chain uses TRBV5-1 with TRBJ2-7; TRBD1 matches 8 bases. The CDR3 length is 14 residues. V shed 3 bases and J 3 bases; nucleotides not matched to a gene: 5. Germline V lookup: CDR1 SGHRS, CDR2 YFSETQ. The DNA of the CDR3 is TGCGCCAGCAGCTCCTGGACAGGGAGCTACGAGCAGTACTTC. It yields the protein CASSSWTGSYEQYF.

The rearrangement links TRBV29-1 to TRBJ2-7; 10 positions match TRBD2. Germline V gene data show CDR1 as SQVTM and CDR2 as ANQGSEA. The CDR3 contains 16 residues. J was trimmed by 4 bases and V by 4 bases; bases with no gene match: 13. CDR3 sequence (DNA): TGCAGCGTTGCCTCACTAGCGGGAAAGGGCGTTTACGAGCAGTACTTC. This encodes CSVASLAGKGVYEQYF.

V and J are TRBV11-3 and TRBJ2-5; TRBD1 is a possible D gene (5 bases). This CDR3 is 13 amino acids long. Trimming removed 6 bases from V and 1 base from J, with 9 bases in between. Germline CDR1 and CDR2: SGHNT and YENEEA. The CDR3 DNA follows: TGTGCCAGCAGTCGACAGTTCCAAGAGACCCAGTACTTC. Its protein is CASSRQFQETQYF.

A word on this clone: The junction and the germline gene differ at one end; a read error may be behind it. The V gene is TRBV5-1, the J gene TRBJ2-6, with 7 bases identical to TRBD2. The germline CDR1 and CDR2 sequences are SGHRS and YFSETQ. This CDR3 has 16 amino acids. CDR3 protein: CASRLGGGSGANVLTF. CDR3 nucleotide sequence: TGCGCCAGCAGATTGGGGGGAGGGTCTGGGGCCAACGTCCTGACTTTC.

The CDR3 DNA reads TGTGCCAGCAGCCAAGATCTGAGGCTAGCGGGCACGGGAGATACGCAGTATTTT. Protein sequence: CASSQDLRLAGTGDTQYF. V and J are TRBV4-2 and TRBJ2-3; TRBD2 agrees at 8 bases. The CDR3 is 18 residues long. Germline trimming cut 0 bases from V and 5 bases from J; bases unmatched to any gene: 13. The germline V gene has CDR1 LGHNA and CDR2 YNFKEQ.

This clone turned up a few times. V gene TRBV19 combines with J gene TRBJ1-4; TRBD1 is a possible D gene (5 bases). The germline V gene has CDR1 LNHDA and CDR2 SQIVND (reference sequence). The CDR3 consists of 13 residues. Trimming took off 8 bases at V and 0 bases at J, with 7 bases between the two ends. The CDR3 is CASSGATNEKLFF. CDR3 in DNA: TGTGCCAGTTCGGGGGCAACTAATGAAAAACTGTTTTTT.